Included here is one TCR beta chain sequence, with context. What it recognizes is unknown. The record originates from a study of response to subunit inactivated influenza vaccine. Study-level points and caveats: Authors proposed each seasonal influenza vaccination draws in few new T cells.

The CDR3 loop spans 12 amino acids. From germline, CDR1 is MNHEY and CDR2 SVGEGT. Trimming cost V 6 bases and J 8 bases, with 12 bases left between them. TCRdb processed the RT-PCR reads anew with MiXCR; each CDR3 protein has one entry. Of under 950,000 distinct CDR3 sequences in the sample, over 20% were seen once. The sequencing here drew on PBMCs from blood, taken roughly 5 days after vaccination. The rearrangement links TRBV6-2 or TRBV6-3 to TRBJ2-3; the D gene is possibly TRBD2 (5 bases). This sequence was found in a man aged 50 or older who received an inactivated influenza vaccine. Here the CDR3 reads CASRGQRPTQYF. In DNA form, the CDR3 reads TGTGCCAGCAGAGGGCAGCGGCCTACGCAGTATTTT.